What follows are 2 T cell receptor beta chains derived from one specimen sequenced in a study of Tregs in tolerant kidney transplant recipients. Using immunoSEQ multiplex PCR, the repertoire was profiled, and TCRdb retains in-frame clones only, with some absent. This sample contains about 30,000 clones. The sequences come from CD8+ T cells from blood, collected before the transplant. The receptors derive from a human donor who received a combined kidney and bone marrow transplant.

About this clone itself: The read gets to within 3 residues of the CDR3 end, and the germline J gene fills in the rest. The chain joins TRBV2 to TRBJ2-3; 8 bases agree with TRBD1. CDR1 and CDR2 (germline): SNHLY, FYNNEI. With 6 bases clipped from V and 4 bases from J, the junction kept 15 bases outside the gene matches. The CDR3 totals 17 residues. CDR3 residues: CASSSYRTGSIPDTQYF. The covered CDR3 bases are TGTGCCAGCAGCAGTTATCGGACAGGGTCGATCCCAGATACG. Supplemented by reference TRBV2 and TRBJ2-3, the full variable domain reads EPEVTQTPSHQVTQMGQEVILRCVPISNHLYFYWYRQILGQKVEFLVSFYNNEISEKSEIFDDQFSVERPDGSNFTLKIRSTKLEDSAMYFCASSSYRTGSIPDTQYFGPGTRLTVL.

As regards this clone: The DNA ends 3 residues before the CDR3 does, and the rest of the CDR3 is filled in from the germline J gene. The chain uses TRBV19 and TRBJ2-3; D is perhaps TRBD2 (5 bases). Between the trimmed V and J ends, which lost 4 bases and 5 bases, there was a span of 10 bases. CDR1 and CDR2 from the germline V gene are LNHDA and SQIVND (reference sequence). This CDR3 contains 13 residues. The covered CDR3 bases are TGTGCCAGTAGTACCACTAGTGAAGATACG. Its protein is CASSTTSEDT. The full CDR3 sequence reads CASSTTSEDTQYF. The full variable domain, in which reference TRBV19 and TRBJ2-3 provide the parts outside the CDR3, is DGGITQSPKYLFRKEGQNVTLSCEQNLNHDAMYWYRQDPGQGLRLIYYSQIVNDFQKGDIAEGYSVSREKKESFPLTVTSAQKNPTAFYLCASSTTSEDTQYFGPGTRLTVL.